This T cell receptor (beta chain) was sequenced during a study of T cell responses to AZD1222 COVID-19 vaccine (dated by TCRdb to the early 2020s). About the full investigation: TCR sequencing was performed for 230 to 250 trial participants, of whom about 200 were given two doses of AZD1222 and around 26 were given two doses of MenACWY control vaccine. Trial participants were enrolled into age subgroups of 18-55, 56-69 and 70-plus years, which contained 148, 28 and 57 TCR-sequenced participants, respectively. What the work shows at the level of the full study, not this receptor alone: The 56-69-year group was small, and its depth increase did not reach significance, likely because of low power. Spike-specific TCR breadth and depth rose significantly after two AZD1222 doses compared with day 0 and with MenACWY recipients. Conclusions about previously exposed vaccinees are limited, since just a handful of AZD1222 recipients were seropositive for SARS-CoV-2 at baseline. The vaccine-associated CD4 TCRs covered the entire spike protein, and the dominant responses fell in regions 160-218 and 743-854. No day 14 peak-response samples were available, so repertoires were characterized only after the peak T cell response. Reportedly, almost half of the unique spike-specific TCRs recognized epitopes lying outside the regions that are mutated in the B.1.351 and B.1.1.7 variants. Participants were mostly white British and included more females than males, and it was suggested by the authors that clonal diversity may have been underestimated.

The germline V and J ends show losses of 0 bases and 0 bases respectively, and no gene match explains 2 bases of the junction. From cysteine to phenylalanine, the CDR3 is 16 amino acids long. Here the CDR3 DNA is all that survives: 48 bases in frame from base 1. The germline V gene yields SGHRS for CDR1 and YFSETQ for CDR2. The time point label here, explained by the study, means: about 28 days (+/-7) after the second vaccine dose. AZD1222 recipients whose second dose came at about 4 weeks and those whose second dose came at about 12 weeks were combined into one group, since spike-specific TCR depth and breadth did not differ between the two schedules. Vaccinee samples came from UK trials COV001 and COV002, including a single-blind randomized controlled phase 2/3 trial of AZD1222 (ChAdOx1 nCoV-19) in healthy adults. For TCRbeta chain sequencing, PBMC samples were collected from trial participants at day 0 and at day 28 after the second dose.

As to this clone: Its antigen remains unidentified. The record has no base qualities; no much larger clone is one base away.

The CDR3 regions of human TCRbeta chains were analyzed by immunosequencing. In the original analysis: TCRs in the repertoires were matched against a reference library of SARS-CoV-2-specific TCRs that had been generated with the MIRA antigen-specificity platform. Breadth was defined as the fraction of unique TCRs that were SARS-CoV-2-associated, and depth was defined as the fraction of total T cells that were SARS-CoV-2-associated. Using the MIRA data, each spike-specific TCR was mapped to the spike region that the TCR reacts to and placed in a CD4 or CD8 class. Log10-transformed breadth and depth values were compared by one-way ANOVA with Sidak's multiple comparisons tests. TCRdb took over this immuneACCESS table, retaining in-frame rearrangements with V and J assigned. Such tables are incomplete; in checked studies, under half of the missing clones stem from an unresolved V gene, and the remainder is unexplained. V, J and clone size reflect that table, while D and trimming were determined from the DNA. The sample table records about 48,000 clones; roughly 90% of these occur just once. About 5.7% of the sample comes from the top ten.

The source is an adult who received the AZD1222 COVID-19 vaccine. This specimen was peripheral blood, taken 28 days after the second AZD1222 dose. The chain is made from TRBV5-1 and TRBJ2-3, with 9 junctional bases fitting TRBD1. The CDR3: CASSLGGTGSTDTQYF. The DNA is TGCGCCAGCAGCTTGGGGGGGACAGGGAGCACAGATACGCAGTATTTT.